This paragraph covers one T cell receptor beta chain sequence. Its antigen remains unidentified. This entry belongs to a study of T cell responses to AZD1222 COVID-19 vaccine. Overall study findings and caveats: The breadth and depth of Spike-specific TCRs increased once two AZD1222 doses had been given.

The method was immunoSEQ multiplex PCR; TCRdb's version includes in-frame clones alone and lacks a portion of them. The table has roughly 170,000 clones, around 88% seen once; the top ten hold approximately 0.5%. The V and J ends lost 5 bases and 2 bases, in that order; junction bases with no gene match: 5. Germline V gene lookup returns CDR1 SGHTA and CDR2 FQGTGA. The CDR3 extends over 15 amino acids. Sequenced material: peripheral blood, taken on day 0 of AZD1222 vaccination. The sequence came from an adult in good health. The V gene is TRBV7-3, the J gene TRBJ2-1; 8 positions match TRBD1. CDR3 protein: CASSLTGGPYNEQFF. The CDR3 DNA sequence: TGTGCCAGCAGCCTTACAGGGGGTCCCTACAATGAGCAGTTCTTC.